These 31 T cell receptor beta chains were all obtained from the same sample, sequenced in a study of high-grade serous ovarian cancer treatment subgroups. TCRdb's copy holds only in-frame clones and misses some; the assay was immunoSEQ multiplex PCR. The table lists 25,000 to 30,000 clones, around 80% of them singletons, with 2% to 2.5% in the top ten. Tumor samples were obtained before definitive surgery or chemotherapy. Specimen: tumor tissue. These receptors were collected from a human donor with high-grade serous ovarian cancer.

The V gene is TRBV28, the J gene TRBJ2-2; 9 bases align to TRBD2. CDR3 length: 14 residues. CDR1 and CDR2 from the germline V gene are MDHEN and SYDVKM. V gave up 10 bases and J gave up 1 base; unmatched junction bases: 4. CDR3: CATRLAENTGELFF. In DNA, the CDR3 is TGTGCCACCAGACTAGCGGAGAACACCGGGGAGCTGTTTTTT.

This clone was found a few times. V is TRBV5-6 and J is TRBJ1-3, with D unresolved. The germline V gene has CDR1 SGHDT and CDR2 YYEEEE. The V gene lost 3 bases and the J gene lost 4 bases, with 8 bases spanning the gap. The length of the CDR3 is 13 residues. This CDR3 is CASSSVRGNTIYF. The DNA for the CDR3 is TGTGCCAGCAGCTCGGTGCGGGGAAACACCATATATTTT.

The rearrangement uses TRBV19 and TRBJ1-3; a possible D gene is TRBD1 (5 bases). The V and J ends lost 7 bases and 9 bases respectively, with 10 bases between them. The CDR3 spans 11 residues. The germline V gene encodes CDR1 LNHDA and CDR2 SQIVND (reference sequence). Written as DNA, the CDR3 is TGTGCCAGTACCTGGGGCGGCACCATATATTTT. Translating it yields CASTWGGTIYF.

V and J are TRBV19 and TRBJ2-7; D is perhaps TRBD1 or TRBD2 (5 bases each). This CDR3 has 15 residues. V was trimmed by 4 bases and J by 0 bases, leaving 13 bases between them. CDR1 is LNHDA, CDR2 SQIVND, per germline (reference sequence). This CDR3 is CASSTGDGRSYEQYF. The CDR3 nucleotides are TGTGCCAGTAGTACCGGGGACGGTCGCTCCTACGAGCAGTACTTC.

This chain links TRBV19 with TRBJ1-2; D unresolved. Germline values: CDR1 LNHDA, CDR2 SQIVND (reference sequence). The ends were cut back, 3 bases at V and 11 bases at J, with 10 bases in the middle. The CDR3 extends over 11 amino acids. CDR3 DNA: TGTGCCAGTAGTATCCCGGGAAGTTACACCTTC. It specifies CASSIPGSYTF.

This sequence joins TRBV29-1 and TRBJ2-1, with D perhaps TRBD2 (7 bases). V shed 5 bases and J shed 9 bases, with 26 bases lying between them. CDR3 length equals 16 residues. From germline, CDR1 is SQVTM and CDR2 ANQGSEA. The CDR3 bases are TGCAGCGTTCCCAGGGGTTGGGGGGAGGGAGGCGGTGAGCAGTTCTTC. Translation gives CSVPRGWGEGGGEQFF.

The chain uses TRBV5-1 and TRBJ2-7; TRBD1 matches 9 bases. The CDR3 has 15 residues. Germline assignment: CDR1 SGHRS and CDR2 YFSETQ. The V segment lost 4 bases and the J segment 1 base; nucleotides outside the gene matches: 6. The CDR3 DNA sequence: TGCGCCAGCAGCACAACAGGGGGCTTGTCCTACGAGCAGTACTTC. Its protein is CASSTTGGLSYEQYF.

On this clone itself: The germline gene is not matched at one end of the junction; a read error may be the cause. V is TRBV7-7 and J is TRBJ2-5; 11 bases agree with TRBD1. Germline V CDR1 and CDR2: SSHAT, FNYEAQ (reference sequence). This CDR3 is built from 15 residues. The CDR3: CASSRRTGGLETQYF. The CDR3 DNA reads as TGTGCTAGCAGCCGAAGGACAGGGGGCTTAGAGACCCAGTACTTC.

The rearrangement links TRBV18 to TRBJ2-1, with 7 bases lining up with TRBD1. V dropped 3 bases and J dropped 6; count of bases not matched to a gene: 8. The CDR3 contains 15 residues. Germline CDR1 reads KGHSH; CDR2 reads LQKENI. This CDR3 reads CASSPYSQGTNEQFF. CDR3 nucleotide sequence: TGTGCCAGCTCACCTTATTCACAGGGGACCAATGAGCAGTTCTTC.

The chain combines TRBV5-1 with TRBJ2-4, with 7 bases matching TRBD2. Germline assignment: CDR1 SGHRS and CDR2 YFSETQ. J gave up 5 bases and V 5 bases, and 10 bases lay outside the gene matches. The CDR3 length is 15 residues. CDR3 sequence: CASSSGGSSENIQYF. The CDR3 DNA sequence: TGCGCCAGCAGTAGTGGCGGGAGTTCCGAAAACATTCAGTACTTC.

The J gene is TRBJ2-5, the V gene TRBV19; 10 nucleotides match TRBD1. With V trimmed by 9 bases and J by 3 bases, 7 bases remained unmatched. CDR3 length: 14 residues. The V gene's germline CDR1 is LNHDA and CDR2 SQIVND (reference sequence). The CDR3 here is CASSRDRGKETQYF. The CDR3 DNA sequence: TGTGCCAGCAGCCGGGACAGGGGCAAAGAGACCCAGTACTTC.

Only a few counts were recorded for this clone. The chain carries TRBV6-6 and TRBJ1-1, with TRBD1 matching 7 bases. Germline trimming cut 2 bases from V and 5 bases from J; bases unmatched to any gene: 8. CDR3 length: 15 residues. The germline V gene encodes CDR1 MNHNY and CDR2 SVGAGI (reference sequence). The CDR3 reads CASSYPKTGWTEAFF. CDR3 sequence (DNA): TGTGCCAGCAGTTACCCTAAGACAGGGTGGACTGAAGCTTTCTTT.

The gene calls are TRBV5-6 and TRBJ1-2; D call uncertain. The CDR3 is 13 amino acids. Germline V gives CDR1 SGHDT, CDR2 YYEEEE. Trimming stripped 2 bases from V and 6 bases from J, with 11 bases between. The CDR3 nucleotides are TGTGCCAGCAGCTTTCGGGGTCAGGATGGCTACACCTTC. Amino acid sequence: CASSFRGQDGYTF. The full variable domain, completed using reference TRBV5-6 and TRBJ1-2, is DAGVTQSPTHLIKTRGQQVTLRCSPKSGHDTVSWYQQALGQGPQFIFQYYEEEERQRGNFPDRFSGHQFPNYSSELNVNALLLGDSALYLCASSFRGQDGYTFGSGTRLTVV.

J is TRBJ1-1 and V is TRBV7-2; TRBD1 matches 8 bases. This CDR3 has 14 amino acids. V lost 6 bases to trimming and J lost 5 bases; unmatched junction nucleotides: 8. CDR1 and CDR2 from the germline V gene are SGHTA and FQGNSA. The CDR3 region has the DNA TGTGCCAGCAGAAACACAGGGGGAGGAACTGAAGCTTTCTTT. Translated: CASRNTGGGTEAFF.

This chain links TRBV27 with TRBJ1-1; no reliable D call. Trimming removed 3 bases at V and 0 bases at J, with 11 bases between. There are 15 residues in the CDR3. CDR1 is MNHEY, CDR2 SMNVEV, per germline (reference sequence). The CDR3 reads CASSFQAVMNTEAFF. CDR3 nucleotide sequence: TGTGCCAGCAGTTTCCAGGCGGTCATGAACACTGAAGCTTTCTTT.

The chain combines TRBV5-1 with TRBJ1-3; unclear D gene. The CDR3 has 16 amino acids. The germline V gene encodes CDR1 SGHRS and CDR2 YFSETQ. V lost 0 bases and J lost 0, with 10 bases in between. The CDR3 nucleotides read TGCGCCAGCAGCTTGGAAGGACGGAGCTCTGGAAACACCATATATTTT. It is translated as CASSLEGRSSGNTIYF.

This chain links TRBV5-4 with TRBJ2-7; D unclear. This CDR3 region has 11 residues. Germline loops: CDR1 SGHNT, CDR2 YYREEE (reference sequence). Trimming removed 3 bases from V and 4 bases from J, with 5 bases in between. CDR3 loop: CASSSDYEQYF. Here the CDR3 DNA reads TGTGCCAGCAGCTCGGATTACGAGCAGTACTTC.

J is TRBJ2-2 and V is TRBV5-1; 11 bases are a match to TRBD1. J lost 0 bases, V lost 4 bases, and 5 bases had no gene match. The germline CDR1 and CDR2 sequences are SGHRS and YFSETQ. The CDR3 is 17 residues long. The CDR3 region is CASSREGQGANTGELFF. DNA of the CDR3: TGCGCCAGCAGCAGGGAGGGACAGGGGGCGAACACCGGGGAGCTGTTTTTT.

A single count supports this clone. The chain joins TRBV27 to TRBJ2-5; 12 bases line up with TRBD2. Germline V gene lookup returns CDR1 MNHEY and CDR2 SMNVEV (reference sequence). This CDR3 has 14 amino acids. Trimming took 6 bases from V and 5 from J; bases not matched to a gene: 4. CDR3 nucleotide sequence: TGTGCCAGCAGAAGACTAGCGGGAGAGGAGACCCAGTACTTC. Translated: CASRRLAGEETQYF.

The chain links TRBV19 to TRBJ1-5; weak D call: TRBD1 (6 bases). The V end lost 3 bases, the J end lost 5 bases, and 14 bases lay between the germline ends. The germline V gene has CDR1 LNHDA and CDR2 SQIVND (reference sequence). The CDR3 has 15 amino acids. CDR3 sequence reads: CASSIGTRVDQPQHF. The CDR3 DNA reads as TGTGCCAGTAGTATCGGGACACGGGTTGATCAGCCCCAGCATTTT.

V gene TRBV9 combines with J gene TRBJ1-3; D is possibly TRBD1 (6 bases). With 0 bases removed from V and 1 base from J, the gap between germline ends came to 11 bases. The germline gives CDR1 SGDLS, CDR2 YYNGEE. The CDR3 extends over 16 amino acids. The CDR3 sequence is CASSVEIGGSGNTIYF. DNA of the CDR3: TGTGCCAGCAGCGTAGAAATAGGGGGGTCTGGAAACACCATATATTTT.

This clone occurred once. The rearrangement uses TRBV7-9 and TRBJ1-3; no reliable D call. V lost 2 bases and J lost 0, with 11 bases in between. CDR1 and CDR2 from the germline V gene are SEHNR and FQNEAQ (reference sequence). The CDR3 length is 16 residues. CDR3 residues: CASSLTEGLSGNTIYF. Here the CDR3 DNA reads TGTGCCAGCAGCTTAACGGAGGGCCTCTCTGGAAACACCATATATTTT.

The J gene is TRBJ2-2, the V gene TRBV5-8; TRBD1 matches at 8 bases. Germline CDR1 SGHTS, CDR2 YDEGEE. V gave up 4 bases and J gave up 4 bases; unmatched junction bases: 9. The CDR3 extends over 16 amino acids. As DNA, the CDR3 is TGTGCCAGCAGCCCGTACGGGACAGGCATCACCGGGGAGCTGTTTTTT. Translating gives CASSPYGTGITGELFF.

This clone was found a few times. The rearrangement links TRBV19 to TRBJ1-5; maybe TRBD1 (5 bases). This CDR3 has 13 amino acids. Germline values: CDR1 LNHDA, CDR2 SQIVND (reference sequence). The germline V and J ends were trimmed by 7 bases and 7 bases, with 14 bases remaining between them. Here the CDR3 reads CASTQSWGQPQHF. CDR3 DNA: TGTGCCAGTACCCAAAGCTGGGGGCAGCCCCAGCATTTT.

This clone has a handful of counts. The V gene is TRBV29-1, the J gene TRBJ1-1; maybe TRBD1 (6 bases). Between the trimmed V and J ends, which lost 6 bases and 4 bases, there was a span of 18 bases. CDR1 and CDR2 (germline): SQVTM, ANQGSEA. This CDR3 has 14 amino acids. This chain's CDR3 is CSVTRPRGTTEAFF. Written as DNA, the CDR3 is TGCAGCGTAACTCGCCCGAGGGGGACCACTGAAGCTTTCTTT.

The chain links TRBV2 to TRBJ2-1; TRBD2 agrees at 11 bases. The CDR3 extends over 17 amino acids. V lost 7 bases to trimming and J lost 3 bases; unmatched junction nucleotides: 11. Germline CDR1 is SNHLY and CDR2 is FYNNEI. The CDR3 nucleotides read TGTGCCAGCAAGGAGGCTAGCGGGAGGTTAGGCTACAATGAGCAGTTCTTC. It codes for CASKEASGRLGYNEQFF.

The chain is built from TRBV29-1 and TRBJ2-1, with TRBD2 matching 11 bases. Losses at the gene ends were 3 bases for V and 5 bases for J; bases not matched to a gene: 0. From germline, CDR1 is SQVTM and CDR2 ANQGSEA. The CDR3 has 13 residues. The DNA of the CDR3 is TGCAGCGTTGAGGGACTAGCGGACAATGAGCAGTTCTTC. It specifies CSVEGLADNEQFF.

The chain recombines TRBV6-1 with TRBJ1-1; tentatively, D is TRBD1 (5 bases). Per germline, CDR1 MNHNS and CDR2 SASEGT. CDR3 length: 15 residues. V gave up 1 base and J gave up 3 bases, with 12 bases separating them. The CDR3: CASSEDPGPDTEAFF. The CDR3 DNA reads TGTGCCAGCAGTGAAGACCCAGGGCCGGACACTGAAGCTTTCTTT.

The V gene is TRBV5-5, the J gene TRBJ1-1; unclear D gene. This CDR3 region has 11 residues. The germline V gene encodes CDR1 SGHKS and CDR2 YYEKEE (reference sequence). Trimming stripped 3 bases from V and 8 bases from J, with 8 bases between. The CDR3 sequence is CASSSTAEAFF. CDR3 DNA sequence: TGTGCCAGCAGCTCGACGGCCGAAGCTTTCTTT.

This clone was found once. This chain uses TRBV6-5 with TRBJ2-6; 7 bases map to TRBD1. Germline V gene data show CDR1 as MNHEY and CDR2 as SVGAGI. CDR3 length: 15 amino acids. V shed 6 bases and J 3 bases; nucleotides not matched to a gene: 5. The chain's CDR3 is CASRAPGGGANVLTF. CDR3 DNA sequence: TGTGCCAGCAGGGCCCCAGGGGGTGGGGCCAACGTCCTGACTTTC.

The gene calls are TRBV6-5 and TRBJ1-1; D remains ambiguous. V lost 5 bases, J lost 3 bases, and 4 bases lay in between. The CDR3 has 11 residues. From germline, CDR1 is MNHEY and CDR2 SVGAGI. Written as DNA, the CDR3 is TGTGCCAGCAGTCGCGACACTGAAGCTTTCTTT. It specifies CASSRDTEAFF.